Presented here are 8 T cell receptor beta chains from one specimen sequenced in a study of cytomegalovirus exposure and HLA in healthy donors. 13 Jbeta primers and 60 Vbeta primers were used for the PCR. Some clones are missing from TCRdb's copy, which holds only in-frame ones; the method was immunoSEQ multiplex PCR. The repertoire holds 180,000 or so clones, with 75% to 90% as singletons. The material sequenced was PBMCs. These TCRs come from a woman aged 50 to 60 in good health and CMV-seropositive.

As DNA, the CDR3 is TGTGCCAGCAGTGAATCACACATCAGGGGAAACACCGGGGAGCTGTTTTTT. This sequence encodes CASSESHIRGNTGELFF. J is TRBJ2-2 and V is TRBV6-1, with D possibly being TRBD1 (6 bases). Germline values: CDR1 MNHNS, CDR2 SASEGT. V lost 2 bases, J lost 2 bases, and 15 bases lay in between. The CDR3 length is 17 residues.

The chain couples TRBV4-3 to TRBJ2-3, with 7 bases identical to TRBD2. The germline gives CDR1 LGHNA, CDR2 YSLEER. J lost 4 bases, V lost 0 bases, and 13 bases had no gene match. The CDR3 length is 18 residues. The DNA for the CDR3 is TGCGCCAGCAGCCAAGAAAGGGGTGCGAGACTAGCCCCAGATACGCAGTATTTT. This gives the protein CASSQERGARLAPDTQYF.

The chain links TRBV19 to TRBJ1-3, with D tentatively TRBD1 (5 bases). This CDR3 contains 15 residues. V dropped 4 bases and J dropped 3 bases, with 13 bases sitting between them. The germline V gene encodes CDR1 LNHDA and CDR2 SQIVND (reference sequence). The CDR3 nucleotides read TGTGCCAGTAGTACCGATAGACAGCGTGGAAACACCATATATTTT. This codes for CASSTDRQRGNTIYF.

The chain uses TRBV28 and TRBJ2-1; 10 nucleotides agree with TRBD2. In germline, CDR1 is MDHEN, CDR2 SYDVKM. CDR3 length equals 14 residues. V was pared by 2 bases and J by 6 bases, with 1 base of the junction left unmatched. The CDR3 loop reads CASSLQREGNEQFF. CDR3 DNA: TGTGCCAGCAGTTTACAGCGGGAGGGCAATGAGCAGTTCTTC.

The gene calls are TRBV29-1 and TRBJ2-5; D is unresolved. The J call is uncertain, as TRBJ2-7 better fits the DNA end. CDR1 and CDR2 from the germline V gene are SQVTM and ANQGSEA. CDR3 size: 12 residues. DNA of the CDR3: TGCAGCGTTGAAGATTCAGGTTACGAGCAGTACTTC. This encodes CSVEDSGYEQYF.

This chain joins TRBV2 and TRBJ2-5, with 7 bases lining up with TRBD2. The CDR3 has 16 amino acids. In germline, CDR1 is SNHLY, CDR2 FYNNEI. Trimming cost V 6 bases and J 2 bases; bases outside gene matches: 12. DNA for the CDR3: TGTGCCAGCAGAATTAGCGGGCACCCGAGTCAAGAGACCCAGTACTTC. Translation: CASRISGHPSQETQYF.

The chain links TRBV7-2 to TRBJ2-5; 9 bases are shared with TRBD1. The ends lost 1 base at V and 4 bases at J; junction bases unmatched: 1. CDR3 length: 14 residues. Per germline, CDR1 SGHTA and CDR2 FQGNSA. The CDR3 sequence: CASSLGTGVETQYF. In DNA, the CDR3 is TGTGCCAGCAGCTTAGGGACAGGGGTAGAGACCCAGTACTTC.

The chain joins TRBV18 to TRBJ2-3, with D unclear. Germline CDR1 is KGHSH and CDR2 is LQKENI. Trimming pared 3 bases from V and 5 bases from J, leaving 9 bases between. The length of the CDR3 is 13 residues. The CDR3 is CASSPLVVDTQYF. The CDR3 DNA sequence: TGTGCCAGCTCACCTCTGGTAGTAGATACGCAGTATTTT.